This T cell receptor beta chain was captured in a study of shared clonotypes between healthy human individuals. For the study at large: CD4 naive cells filled three plates per donor, CD4 memory three, CD8 naive two and CD8 memory one. Study results and caveats: Since donors were few, the genetic and exposure-history diversity represented was limited.

With regard to this clone: Its target is unknown.

How the authors handled the data: Junction-only sequences produced by ImmunoSEQ had no quality scores, so filtering differed. The table came from immunoSEQ multiplex PCR; TCRdb's copy has only in-frame clones and leaves some out. V and J calls plus clone size are reproduced from that table; the DNA served to infer D and trimming. The sample shows a few million clones, around 90% of them seen only once. All donors were Caucasian adults living in Nashville, Tennessee. The V gene lost 10 bases and the J gene lost 4 bases, with 22 bases spanning the gap. There are 15 residues in the CDR3. CDR1 and CDR2 from the germline V gene are MNHEY and SVGAGI.

J is TRBJ1-1 and V is TRBV6-5, with D tentatively TRBD1 (5 bases). This TCR came from a young man in good health. Sequences were obtained from naive CD4+ T cells sorted from blood. As for subset: CD45RA+ positively selected. DNA of the CDR3: TGTGCCATCGAGACGGGACGGCCGGTGTCCACTGAAGCTTTCTTT. This gives the protein CAIETGRPVSTEAFF.